The clone carrying this TCR beta chain appeared a few times. Its antigen remains unidentified. These data belong to a study of human T cells and chemical hapten exposure. Time point defined: healthy volunteer bleed at 6 weeks. Total RNA was isolated from whole blood that had not been fractionated. After removal of 3 bases from V and 7 bases from J, the junction contained 11 bases not matched to a gene. CDR3 size: 15 residues. Germline-derived CDR1 and CDR2 are DFQATT and SNEGSKA (reference sequence). Single cDNA molecules in the library carried unique molecular identifiers attached during preparation. In the authors' workflow: Counts of TCRs in each sample centred on a median of around 100,000 and extended from approximately 25,000 to 650,000. TCRdb called the RACE reads again in MiXCR, with one record for every CDR3 protein. TCRdb's processing, not the authors' own work, is the source of the V and J calls. Of about 80,000 distinct CDR3 sequences detected, around 9.4% appear once; the ten largest clones hold about 1.7%.

Broader study findings: Sensitizing with DPC caused no change in TCRs above 1 in 1000 frequency.

This chain connects TRBV20-1 to TRBJ1-5, with 8 nucleotides matching TRBD1. The sequence was collected from a female donor in good health. Some clones in this sample may be carry-over from other donors' samples. Sequenced input: whole blood. The CDR3 sequence: CSASRGQQGVQPQHF. The CDR3 DNA follows: TGCAGTGCTAGCAGGGGCCAACAGGGGGTACAGCCCCAGCATTTT.